This T cell receptor beta chain was captured in a study of blood T cell repertoires in COVID-19. Study overall: Donors in the United States, Italy and Spain gave samples during acute or convalescent COVID-19. PBMCs, B-cell-depleted T cells, or T cells were the source of the cDNA or gDNA that made up the material.

As concerns this clone: The identical CDR3 is also encoded by other nucleotide sequences in the sample.

Sequencing was performed with immunoSEQ multiplex PCR; in TCRdb, only in-frame clones are kept and a portion is missing. The data show under 200,000 clones, around 77% seen once. The germline CDR1 and CDR2 sequences are SGHVS and FQNEAQ. This CDR3 region has 14 residues. V lost 2 bases and J lost 8; bases outside the gene matches: 4. The TCR sequence derives from a man aged 65 to 79 with active or convalescent COVID-19. The chain recombines TRBV7-8 with TRBJ1-4, with 8 bases lining up with TRBD1. Sequencing input: peripheral blood. CDR3 nucleotides: TGTGCCAGCAGCTTACAGGGGGCCGGAGAAAAACTGTTTTTT. Encoded protein: CASSLQGAGEKLFF.